Presented here are 26 T cell receptor beta chains from one specimen sequenced in a study of type 1 and type 2 diabetes patients. The PCR template was genomic DNA. Multiplex PCR with 30 forward and 13 reverse primers amplified the TCR beta CDR3. TCRdb reprocessed the multiplex PCR reads via MiXCR and lists one record per CDR3 protein. The repertoire holds about 290,000 distinct CDR3 sequences, with roughly 48% as singletons. Sequenced: peripheral blood mononuclear cells (PBMCs). These receptors all stem from a man between 18 and 35 years old with type 2 diabetes.

Here the CDR3 DNA reads TGTGCCACCAGCAGGACAGGGGGCTATCAGCCCCAGCATTTT. The encoded protein is CATSRTGGYQPQHF. The gene calls are TRBV15 and TRBJ1-5; 10 nucleotides line up with TRBD1. V lost 3 bases and J lost 5; bases outside the gene matches: 1. CDR3 length: 14 residues. CDR1 is LNHNV, CDR2 YYDKDF, per germline (reference sequence).

The chain joins TRBV7-8 to TRBJ1-2; D is undetermined. The ends were cut back, 6 bases at V and 7 bases at J, with 9 bases in the middle. Germline V lookup: CDR1 SGHVS, CDR2 FQNEAQ. This CDR3 comprises 11 residues. The CDR3 DNA reads TGTGCCAGCAGACCTACAGTTGGCTACACCTTC. Translated, it gives CASRPTVGYTF.

V and J are TRBV6-6 and TRBJ2-5, with TRBD1 identical over 8 bases. The CDR3 contains 15 residues. Trimming at V came to 5 bases and at J to 2 bases, leaving 7 bases not matched to a gene. Germline-derived CDR1 and CDR2 are MNHNY and SVGAGI (reference sequence). The CDR3 is CASSKGQGGQETQYF. The CDR3 bases are TGTGCCAGCAGTAAAGGACAGGGCGGACAAGAGACCCAGTACTTC.

This chain uses TRBV14 with TRBJ1-2, with D possibly TRBD1 on 6 matching bases. Germline CDR1 and CDR2: SGHDN and FVKESK. V was shortened by 7 bases and J by 6 bases, with 18 bases between the two germline ends. The CDR3 sequence is 14 residues long. CDR3 sequence: CASTSIGGMHGYTF. CDR3 DNA: TGTGCCAGCACCTCCATAGGGGGGATGCATGGCTACACCTTC.

V usage is TRBV7-2 and J usage is TRBJ2-2, with 7 bases that match TRBD1. With V trimmed by 10 bases and J by 8 bases, 16 bases remained unmatched. The CDR3 spans 15 residues. Germline-derived CDR1 and CDR2 are SGHTA and FQGNSA. The DNA of the CDR3 is TGTGCCACAGGGGGTGAGGGGGCGCATGCGGGGGAGCTGTTTTTT. This encodes CATGGEGAHAGELFF. Supplemented by reference TRBV7-2 and TRBJ2-2, the full variable domain reads GAGVSQSPSNKVTEKGKDVELRCDPISGHTALYWYRQSLGQGLEFLIYFQGNSAPDKSGLPSDRFSAERTGGSVSTLTIQRTQQEDSAVYLCATGGEGAHAGELFFGEGSRLTVL.

In this sample, this clonotype turned up a few times. The chain links TRBV10-1 to TRBJ2-2; no firm D call. The CDR3 loop spans 10 amino acids. V was clipped by 10 bases and J by 6 bases, with 6 bases between them. Germline V CDR1 and CDR2: WNHNN, SYGVQD (reference sequence). CDR3 amino acids: CATMAGELFF. Here the CDR3 DNA reads TGCGCCACTATGGCCGGGGAGCTGTTTTTT.

Only one count was recorded for this clonotype. The V and J genes are TRBV7-8 and TRBJ2-7; the D gene is possibly TRBD2 (6 bases). The CDR3 runs 15 residues. V lost 7 bases and J lost 0, with 16 bases in between. Germline-derived CDR1 and CDR2 are SGHVS and FQNEAQ. The CDR3 sequence: CASIPPGSSSYEQYF. CDR3 in DNA: TGTGCCAGCATCCCCCCCGGGAGCAGCTCCTACGAGCAGTACTTC.

This clonotype has a handful of counts. The chain recombines TRBV6-1 with TRBJ2-5; 7 bases map to TRBD1. The DNA end is a closer match to TRBJ2-7, so the J assignment may be wrong. This CDR3 has 14 amino acids. Germline CDR1 and CDR2: MNHNS and SASEGT. The CDR3 DNA reads as TGTGCCAGCAGAAGAGAACAGGGGTTGGGCGAGCAGTACTTC. Translation gives CASRREQGLGEQYF.

Remarks on this clonotype: The conserved final phenylalanine or tryptophan is absent from the CDR3, which likely points to a read error. The V call is TRBV19, the J call TRBJ2-3; tentatively, D is TRBD1 or TRBD2 (5 bases each). CDR3 length equals 17 residues. Germline V lookup: CDR1 LNHDA, CDR2 SQIVND (reference sequence). Trimming took 6 bases from V and 4 from J, leaving 23 bases between them. In nucleotides, the CDR3 is TGTGCCAGTAGCTCGCTTCTCCGGGACGGGCGGGCAGATACGCAGTATATT. It encodes CASSSLLRDGRADTQYI.

This rearrangement joins TRBV24-1 to TRBJ2-7, with D unresolved. The V end lost 5 bases, the J end lost 3 bases, and 7 bases lay between the germline ends. Germline V gene sequence: CDR1 KGHDR, CDR2 SFDVKD. CDR3 size: 12 residues. CDR3 coding DNA: TGTGCCACCAGTGGGGCAGACTACGAGCAGTACTTC. This gives the protein CATSGADYEQYF.

This clonotype was seen ten or more times. The chain uses TRBV19 and TRBJ2-7; D is undetermined. The CDR3 sequence is 14 residues long. Trimming removed 2 bases from V and 2 bases from J, with 10 bases in between. Germline V lookup: CDR1 LNHDA, CDR2 SQIVND (reference sequence). The DNA for the CDR3 is TGTGCCAGTAGTATAACGGACGGCACCTACGAGCAGTACTTC. Translated: CASSITDGTYEQYF.

Comments on this clonotype: Without the conserved terminal phenylalanine or tryptophan, this CDR3 likely stems from a read error. This rearrangement joins TRBV20-1 to TRBJ2-7; D is uncertain. With 0 bases removed from V and 3 bases from J, the gap between germline ends came to 12 bases. Germline V gene sequence: CDR1 DFQATT, CDR2 SNEGSKA (reference sequence). The length of the CDR3 is 14 residues. CDR3 loop: CSAREDPTFYEQYL. As DNA, the CDR3 is TGCAGTGCTAGAGAGGACCCTACTTTCTACGAGCAGTACCTC.

V gene TRBV25-1 combines with J gene TRBJ2-2; TRBD1 or TRBD2 may be the D gene (5 bases each). The CDR3 runs 12 residues. The germline CDR1 and CDR2 sequences are MGHDK and SYGVNS. V lost 6 bases, J lost 9 bases, and 11 bases lay in between. The CDR3 nucleotides are TGTGCCAGCAGACGGGGCCCATGGGAGCTGTTTTTT. It is translated as CASRRGPWELFF.

This sequence joins TRBV7-9 and TRBJ1-5; 8 bases align to TRBD1. There are 17 residues in the CDR3. Looked up from germline, CDR1 is SEHNR and CDR2 is FQNEAQ (reference sequence). V shed 5 bases and J 0 bases; nucleotides not matched to a gene: 9. The DNA for the CDR3 is TGTGCCAGCAGCCGGGACAGGCTGGTCTATAGCAATCAGCCCCAGCATTTT. Its protein product is CASSRDRLVYSNQPQHF.

The gene calls are TRBV15 and TRBJ2-2, with D tentatively TRBD1 (6 bases). This CDR3 has 16 amino acids. CDR1 and CDR2 from the germline V gene are LNHNV and YYDKDF (reference sequence). Deletions cut 1 base from V and 7 bases from J, with 16 bases between. The CDR3 is CATSRALDRLDGELFF. The CDR3 nucleotides read TGTGCCACCAGCAGAGCCTTGGACAGACTGGACGGGGAGCTGTTTTTT.

This clonotype was seen repeatedly, ten times or more. This rearrangement joins TRBV10-3 to TRBJ2-5, with a possible D match to TRBD2 (6 bases). The germline V and J ends were trimmed by 0 bases and 5 bases, with 10 bases remaining between them. The germline V gene encodes CDR1 ENHRY and CDR2 SYGVKD. CDR3 length: 14 amino acids. Here the CDR3 reads CAISESSSGETQYF. DNA for the CDR3: TGTGCCATCAGTGAGTCCTCCAGCGGGGAGACCCAGTACTTC.

This sequence joins TRBV20-1 and TRBJ2-7, with a tentative D call TRBD2 (6 bases). The germline V gene has CDR1 DFQATT and CDR2 SNEGSKA (reference sequence). CDR3 length: 14 amino acids. V lost 1 base and J lost 1, with 11 bases in between. The CDR3 loop reads CSARGLGLSYEQYF. The CDR3, as DNA: TGCAGTGCTAGAGGACTAGGTTTATCCTACGAGCAGTACTTC.

In DNA form, the CDR3 reads TGTGCCAGTAGTAATCTGGACGGGACCTACGAGCAGTACTTC. Its protein product is CASSNLDGTYEQYF. The chain uses TRBV19 and TRBJ2-7; D perhaps matches TRBD2 (5 bases). Germline CDR1 reads LNHDA; CDR2 reads SQIVND (reference sequence). V shed 4 bases and J shed 2 bases, with 12 bases lying between them. This CDR3 spans 14 amino acids.

V is TRBV30 and J is TRBJ1-6, with D unclear. This CDR3 contains 14 residues. V dropped 0 bases and J dropped 12 bases, with 15 bases sitting between them. CDR1 GTSNPN and CDR2 SVGIG come from the germline V gene (reference sequence). CDR3 DNA sequence: TGTGCCTGGAGTGTACGAGAGTGGGATGGACCCCTCCACTTT. Translation gives CAWSVREWDGPLHF. The full variable domain, rest sourced from reference TRBV30 and TRBJ1-6, is SQTIHQWPATLVQPVGSPLSLECTVEGTSNPNLYWYRQAAGRGLQLLFYSVGIGQISSEVPQNLSASRPQDRQFILSSKKLLLSDSGFYLCAWSVREWDGPLHFGNGTRLTVT.

This clonotype was counted ten times or more. The chain recombines TRBV15 with TRBJ2-7; D unclear. The CDR3 covers 12 residues. V was pared by 1 base and J by 3 bases, with 4 bases between. The germline gives CDR1 LNHNV, CDR2 YYDKDF (reference sequence). This chain's CDR3 is CATSRAGYEQYF. Written as DNA, the CDR3 is TGTGCCACCAGCAGAGCAGGCTACGAGCAGTACTTC.

This clonotype showed up many times. The chain uses TRBV11-2 and TRBJ2-7, with 15 nucleotides matching TRBD2. This CDR3 contains 15 residues. The V gene end was trimmed by 5 bases and the J gene end by 6 bases; junction bases not matched to a gene: 5. The germline V gene has CDR1 SGHAT and CDR2 FQNNGV. In DNA, the CDR3 is TGTGCCAGCAGCCCAGGGGGACTAGCGGGGGGCGAGCAGTACTTC. It encodes CASSPGGLAGGEQYF.

The V gene is TRBV27, the J gene TRBJ1-2, with TRBD1 matching over 9 bases. With V trimmed by 9 bases and J by 7 bases, 9 bases remained unmatched. The CDR3 loop spans 13 amino acids. Germline V gene lookup returns CDR1 MNHEY and CDR2 SMNVEV (reference sequence). CDR3 protein: CASRKQGAVGYTF. In DNA form, the CDR3 reads TGTGCCAGTCGGAAACAGGGGGCTGTTGGCTACACCTTC.

V is TRBV29-1 and J is TRBJ1-2; D not resolved. V shed 3 bases and J shed 3 bases, with 5 bases lying between them. Germline CDR1 and CDR2: SQVTM and ANQGSEA. This CDR3 is 11 amino acids long. In DNA form, the CDR3 reads TGCAGCGTTGACGAATACTATGGCTACACCTTC. It codes for CSVDEYYGYTF.

The chain uses TRBV12-3 or TRBV12-4 and TRBJ2-1; D remains unclear. The CDR3 sequence is 11 residues long. V was pared by 5 bases and J by 13 bases, with 12 bases between. Written as DNA, the CDR3 is TGTGCCAGCAGTCCCTACGGCCTTCAGTTCTTC. This sequence encodes CASSPYGLQFF.

There are a few counts of this clonotype. As DNA, the CDR3 is TGTGCCAGCAGCACTGACTCGAACACCGGGGAGCTGTTTTTT. It is translated as CASSTDSNTGELFF. The chain joins TRBV7-3 to TRBJ2-2, with no clear D. The ends were cut back, 5 bases at V and 0 bases at J, with 7 bases in the middle. The CDR3 contains 14 residues. Germline assignment: CDR1 SGHTA and CDR2 FQGTGA. The variable domain in full, completed from reference TRBV7-3 and TRBJ2-2, reads GAGVSQTPSNKVTEKGKYVELRCDPISGHTALYWYRQSLGQGPEFLIYFQGTGAADDSGLPNDRFFAVRPEGSVSTLKIQRTERGDSAVYLCASSTDSNTGELFFGEGSRLTVL.

This clonotype was seen more than once but under ten times. This chain uses TRBV15 with TRBJ1-4; 8 bases align to TRBD1. The germline CDR1 and CDR2 sequences are LNHNV and YYDKDF (reference sequence). Trimming removed 0 bases from V and 7 bases from J; junction bases left unmatched: 7. This CDR3 spans 16 amino acids. The CDR3 sequence is CATSRETGGHREKLFF. CDR3 nucleotides: TGTGCCACCAGCAGAGAAACAGGGGGGCATCGTGAAAAACTGTTTTTT.